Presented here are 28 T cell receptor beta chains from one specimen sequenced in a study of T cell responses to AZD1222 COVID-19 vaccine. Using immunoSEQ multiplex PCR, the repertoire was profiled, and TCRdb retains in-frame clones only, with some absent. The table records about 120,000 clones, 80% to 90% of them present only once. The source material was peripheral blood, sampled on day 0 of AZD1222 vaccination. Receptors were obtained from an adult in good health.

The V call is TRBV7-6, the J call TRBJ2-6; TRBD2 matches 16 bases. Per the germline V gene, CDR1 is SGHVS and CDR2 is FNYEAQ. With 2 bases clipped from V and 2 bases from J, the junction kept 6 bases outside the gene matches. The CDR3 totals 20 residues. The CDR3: CASSLSGLAGGSPGANVLTF. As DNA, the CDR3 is TGTGCCAGCAGCTTATCGGGACTAGCGGGAGGGAGTCCTGGGGCCAACGTCCTGACTTTC. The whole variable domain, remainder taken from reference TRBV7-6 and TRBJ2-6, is GAGVSQSPRYKVTKRGQDVALRCDPISGHVSLYWYRQALGQGPEFLTYFNYEAQQDKSGLPNDRFSAERPEGSISTLTIQRTEQRDSAMYRCASSLSGLAGGSPGANVLTFGAGSRLTVL.

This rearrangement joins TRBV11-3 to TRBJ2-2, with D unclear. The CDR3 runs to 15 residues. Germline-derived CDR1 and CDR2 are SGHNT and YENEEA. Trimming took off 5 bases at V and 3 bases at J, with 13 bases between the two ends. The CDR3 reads CASSLSMSDTGELFF. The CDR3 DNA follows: TGTGCCAGCAGCCTTTCCATGTCGGACACCGGGGAGCTGTTTTTT.

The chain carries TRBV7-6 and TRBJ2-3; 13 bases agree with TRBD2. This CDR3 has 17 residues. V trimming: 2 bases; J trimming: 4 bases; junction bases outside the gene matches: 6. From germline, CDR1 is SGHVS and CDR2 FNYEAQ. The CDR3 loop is CASSLRLAGGRSDTQYF. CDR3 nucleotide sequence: TGTGCCAGCAGCTTACGACTAGCGGGGGGCCGATCAGATACGCAGTATTTT. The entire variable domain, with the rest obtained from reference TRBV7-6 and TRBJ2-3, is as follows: GAGVSQSPRYKVTKRGQDVALRCDPISGHVSLYWYRQALGQGPEFLTYFNYEAQQDKSGLPNDRFSAERPEGSISTLTIQRTEQRDSAMYRCASSLRLAGGRSDTQYFGPGTRLTVL.

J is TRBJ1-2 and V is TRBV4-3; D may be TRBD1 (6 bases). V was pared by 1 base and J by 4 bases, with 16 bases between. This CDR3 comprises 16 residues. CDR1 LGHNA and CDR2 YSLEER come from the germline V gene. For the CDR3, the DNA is TGCGCCAGCAGCCAAGGGTACGGGACATGGGCCTATGGCTACACCTTC. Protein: CASSQGYGTWAYGYTF.

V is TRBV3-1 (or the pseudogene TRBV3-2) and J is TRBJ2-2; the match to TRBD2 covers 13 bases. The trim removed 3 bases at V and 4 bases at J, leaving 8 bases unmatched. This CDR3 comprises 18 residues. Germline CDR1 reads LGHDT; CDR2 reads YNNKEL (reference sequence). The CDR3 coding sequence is TGTGCCAGCAGCCATCGACTAGCGGGAGGTGGGGGCACCGGGGAGCTGTTTTTT. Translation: CASSHRLAGGGGTGELFF.

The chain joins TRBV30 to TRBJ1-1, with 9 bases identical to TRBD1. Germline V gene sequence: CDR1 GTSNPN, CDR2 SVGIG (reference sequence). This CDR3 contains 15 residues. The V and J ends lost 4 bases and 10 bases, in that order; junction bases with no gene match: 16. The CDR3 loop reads CAWTESGTGTKGAFF. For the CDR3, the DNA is TGTGCCTGGACTGAATCAGGGACAGGGACGAAGGGAGCTTTCTTT.

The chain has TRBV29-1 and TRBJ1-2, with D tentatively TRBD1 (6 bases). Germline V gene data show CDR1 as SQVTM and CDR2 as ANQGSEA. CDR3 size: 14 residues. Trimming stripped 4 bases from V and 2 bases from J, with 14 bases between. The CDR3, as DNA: TGCAGCGTTGTCTCCGGGACAATCAACTATGGCTACACCTTC. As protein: CSVVSGTINYGYTF.

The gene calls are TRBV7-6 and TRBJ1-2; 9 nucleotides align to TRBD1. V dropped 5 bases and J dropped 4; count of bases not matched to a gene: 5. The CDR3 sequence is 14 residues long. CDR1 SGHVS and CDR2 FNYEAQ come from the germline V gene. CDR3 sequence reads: CASSNRDRVYGYTF. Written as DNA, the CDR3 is TGTGCCAGCAGCAACCGGGACAGGGTCTATGGCTACACCTTC.

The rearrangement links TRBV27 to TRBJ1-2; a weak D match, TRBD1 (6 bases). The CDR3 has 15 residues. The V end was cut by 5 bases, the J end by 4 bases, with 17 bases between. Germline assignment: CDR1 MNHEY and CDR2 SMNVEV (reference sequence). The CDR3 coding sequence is TGTGCCAGCAGTCCCCTCGCCCAGGGGTTCTATGGCTACACCTTC. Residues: CASSPLAQGFYGYTF.

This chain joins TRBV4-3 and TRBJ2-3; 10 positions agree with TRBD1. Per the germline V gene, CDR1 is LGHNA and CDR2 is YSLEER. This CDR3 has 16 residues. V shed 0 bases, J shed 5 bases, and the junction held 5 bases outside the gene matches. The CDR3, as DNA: TGCGCCAGCAGCCAAGAAGGGACAGGGGCCGGAGATACGCAGTATTTT. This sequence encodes CASSQEGTGAGDTQYF.

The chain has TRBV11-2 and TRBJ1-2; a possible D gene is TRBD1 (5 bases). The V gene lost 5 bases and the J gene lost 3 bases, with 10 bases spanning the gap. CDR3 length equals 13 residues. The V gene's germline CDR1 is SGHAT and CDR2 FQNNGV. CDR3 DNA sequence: TGTGCCAGCAGCATGACAGCGGACTATGGCTACACCTTC. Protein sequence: CASSMTADYGYTF.

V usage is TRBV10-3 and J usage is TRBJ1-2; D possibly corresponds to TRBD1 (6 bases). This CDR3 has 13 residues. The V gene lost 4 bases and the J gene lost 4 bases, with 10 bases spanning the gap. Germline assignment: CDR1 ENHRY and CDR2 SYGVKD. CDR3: CAISGDTVYGYTF. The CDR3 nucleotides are TGTGCCATCAGTGGGGACACAGTCTATGGCTACACCTTC.

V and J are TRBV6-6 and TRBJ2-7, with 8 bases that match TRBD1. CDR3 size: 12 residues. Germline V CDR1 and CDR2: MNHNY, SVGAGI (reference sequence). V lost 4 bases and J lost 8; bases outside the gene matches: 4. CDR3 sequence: CASSLQGAKQYF. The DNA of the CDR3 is TGTGCCAGCAGTTTGCAGGGGGCGAAGCAGTACTTC.

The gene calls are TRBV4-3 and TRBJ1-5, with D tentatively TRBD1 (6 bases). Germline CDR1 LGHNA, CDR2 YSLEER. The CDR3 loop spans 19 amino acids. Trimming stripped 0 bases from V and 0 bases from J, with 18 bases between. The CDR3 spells CASSQEVNGGAVSNQPQHF. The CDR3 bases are TGCGCCAGCAGCCAAGAGGTGAATGGGGGGGCGGTTAGCAATCAGCCCCAGCATTTT.

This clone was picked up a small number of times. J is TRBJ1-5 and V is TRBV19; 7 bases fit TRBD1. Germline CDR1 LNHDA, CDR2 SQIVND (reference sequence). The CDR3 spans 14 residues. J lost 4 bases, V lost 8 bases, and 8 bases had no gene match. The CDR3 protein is CASESRDRNQPQHF. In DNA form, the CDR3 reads TGTGCCAGTGAGAGCCGGGACAGAAATCAGCCCCAGCATTTT. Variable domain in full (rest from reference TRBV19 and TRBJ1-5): DGGITQSPKYLFRKEGQNVTLSCEQNLNHDAMYWYRQDPGQGLRLIYYSQIVNDFQKGDIAEGYSVSREKKESFPLTVTSAQKNPTAFYLCASESRDRNQPQHFGDGTRLSIL.

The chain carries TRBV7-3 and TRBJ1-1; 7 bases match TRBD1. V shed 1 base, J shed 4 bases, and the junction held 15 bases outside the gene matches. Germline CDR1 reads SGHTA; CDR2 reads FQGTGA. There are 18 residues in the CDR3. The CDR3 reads CASSLNNFAAGGTTEAFF. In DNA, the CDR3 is TGTGCCAGCAGCTTAAATAACTTTGCTGCAGGGGGTACCACTGAAGCTTTCTTT.

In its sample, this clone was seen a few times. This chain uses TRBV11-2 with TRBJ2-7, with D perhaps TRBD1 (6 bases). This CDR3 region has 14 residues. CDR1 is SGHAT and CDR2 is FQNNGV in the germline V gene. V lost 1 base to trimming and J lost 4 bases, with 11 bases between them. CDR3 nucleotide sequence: TGTGCCAGCAGCTTAGTCGAAGACAGGTACGAGCAGTACTTC. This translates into CASSLVEDRYEQYF.

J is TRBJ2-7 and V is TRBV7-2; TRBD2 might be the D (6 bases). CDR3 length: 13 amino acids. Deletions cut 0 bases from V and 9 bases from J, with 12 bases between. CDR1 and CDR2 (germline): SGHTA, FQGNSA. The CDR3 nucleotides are TGTGCCAGCAGCTTAGCTTTAGGGGACTGGCAGTACTTC. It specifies CASSLALGDWQYF.

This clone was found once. In DNA, the CDR3 is TGTGCCAGCAGTCATACCAGGCAAACCTACGAGCAGTACTTC. Translating gives CASSHTRQTYEQYF. The gene calls are TRBV27 and TRBJ2-7; D ambiguous. CDR3 length: 14 residues. CDR1 MNHEY and CDR2 SMNVEV come from the germline V gene (reference sequence). V was shortened by 5 bases and J by 2 bases, with 13 bases between the two germline ends.

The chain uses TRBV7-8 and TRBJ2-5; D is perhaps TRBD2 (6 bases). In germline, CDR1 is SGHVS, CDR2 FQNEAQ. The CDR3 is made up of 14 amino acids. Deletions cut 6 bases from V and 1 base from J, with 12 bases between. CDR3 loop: CASRLRDSQETQYF. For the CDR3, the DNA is TGTGCCAGCAGATTAAGGGACTCCCAAGAGACCCAGTACTTC.

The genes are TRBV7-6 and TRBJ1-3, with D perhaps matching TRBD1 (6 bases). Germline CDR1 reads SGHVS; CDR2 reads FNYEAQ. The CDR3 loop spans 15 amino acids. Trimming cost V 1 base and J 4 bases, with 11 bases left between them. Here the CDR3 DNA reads TGTGCCAGCAGCTTAGAAGGGGGGGGAGGAAACACCATATATTTT. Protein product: CASSLEGGGGNTIYF.

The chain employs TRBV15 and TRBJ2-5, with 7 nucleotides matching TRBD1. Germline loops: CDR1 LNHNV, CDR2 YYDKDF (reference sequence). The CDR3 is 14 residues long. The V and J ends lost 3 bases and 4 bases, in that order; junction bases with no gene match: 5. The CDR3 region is CATSRNRGGETQYF. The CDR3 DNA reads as TGTGCCACCAGCAGGAACAGGGGTGGAGAGACCCAGTACTTC. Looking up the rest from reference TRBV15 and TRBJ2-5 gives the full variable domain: DAMVIQNPRYQVTQFGKPVTLSCSQTLNHNVMYWYQQKSSQAPKLLFHYYDKDFNNEADTPDNFQSRRPNTSFCFLDIRSPGLGDTAMYLCATSRNRGGETQYFGPGTRLLVL.

CDR3 nucleotides: TGTGCCAGCAGCTTGCGCGGGTTGAGCAATCAGCCCCAGCATTTT. It encodes CASSLRGLSNQPQHF. The V and J genes are TRBV5-6 and TRBJ1-5; D not resolved. CDR1 and CDR2 from the germline V gene are SGHDT and YYEEEE. The CDR3 extends over 15 amino acids. Between the trimmed V and J ends, which lost 1 base and 1 base, there was a span of 9 bases.

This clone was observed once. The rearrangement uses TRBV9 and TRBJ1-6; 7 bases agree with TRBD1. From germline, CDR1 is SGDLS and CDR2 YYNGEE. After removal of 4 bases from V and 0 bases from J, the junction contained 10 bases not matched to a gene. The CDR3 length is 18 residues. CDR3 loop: CASSPLGQKSSYNSPLHF. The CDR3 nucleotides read TGTGCCAGCAGCCCATTGGGACAGAAGAGCTCCTATAATTCACCCCTCCACTTT.

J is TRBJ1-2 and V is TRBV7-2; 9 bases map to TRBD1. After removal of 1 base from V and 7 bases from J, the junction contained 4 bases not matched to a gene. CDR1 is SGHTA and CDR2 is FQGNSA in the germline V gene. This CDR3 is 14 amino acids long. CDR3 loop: CASSLDDRGSGYTF. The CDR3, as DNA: TGTGCCAGCAGCTTAGACGACAGGGGGTCTGGCTACACCTTC.

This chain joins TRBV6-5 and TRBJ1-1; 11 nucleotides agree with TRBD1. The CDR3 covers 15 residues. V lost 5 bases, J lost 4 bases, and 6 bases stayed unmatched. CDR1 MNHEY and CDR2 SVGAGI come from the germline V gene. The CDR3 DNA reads TGTGCCAGCAGTCCCCCCGGGACAGGGGGCACTGAAGCTTTCTTT. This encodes CASSPPGTGGTEAFF.

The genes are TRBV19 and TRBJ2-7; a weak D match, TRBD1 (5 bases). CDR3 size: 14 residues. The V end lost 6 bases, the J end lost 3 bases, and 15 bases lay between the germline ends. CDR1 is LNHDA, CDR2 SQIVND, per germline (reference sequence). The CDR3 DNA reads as TGTGCCAGTAGGAAACCAGGGTTTTTCTACGAGCAGTACTTC. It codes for CASRKPGFFYEQYF.

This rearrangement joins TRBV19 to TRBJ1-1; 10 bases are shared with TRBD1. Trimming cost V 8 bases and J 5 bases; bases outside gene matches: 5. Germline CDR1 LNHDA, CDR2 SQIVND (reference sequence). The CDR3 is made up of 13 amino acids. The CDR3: CASARTGGTEAFF. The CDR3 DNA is TGTGCCAGTGCCCGGACAGGGGGGACTGAAGCTTTCTTT.